A selection of T cell receptor beta chains follows, all from one sample in a study of technical replicates of blood from a few donors. Using immunoSEQ multiplex PCR, the repertoire was profiled, and TCRdb retains in-frame clones only, with some absent. The table records tens of thousands of clones, approximately 96% of them present only once. The sequenced sample consisted of T cells isolated from PBMCs. The origin of the receptors is a human donor in good health. CDR3s include the opening cysteine and the closing phenylalanine or tryptophan.

V gene: TRBV7-3
J gene: TRBJ2-5
CDR3 protein: CASSFASSGSETQYF

V gene: TRBV7-9
J gene: TRBJ1-1
CDR3 protein: CASSPVTGGTEAFF

V gene: TRBV11-3
J gene: TRBJ2-1
CDR3 protein: CASSPPVGDYGNEQFF

V gene: TRBV28
J gene: TRBJ2-7
CDR3 protein: CATGYSYYEQYF

V gene: TRBV6-5
J gene: TRBJ2-2
CDR3 protein: CASSLTTGNTGELFF

V gene: TRBV7-3
J gene: TRBJ2-6
CDR3 protein: CASSLLHRGSGANVLTF

V gene: TRBV11-2
J gene: TRBJ2-2
CDR3 protein: CASSLVASGSMGELFF

V gene: TRBV27
J gene: TRBJ1-2
CDR3 protein: CASSIFSGGPGGYTF

V gene: TRBV11-2
J gene: TRBJ2-1
CDR3 protein: CASSISGGNEQFF

V gene: TRBV5-6
J gene: TRBJ2-5
CDR3 protein: CASRGLLQETQYF

V gene: TRBV28
J gene: TRBJ2-7
CDR3 protein: CASSLPADYYEQYF

V gene: TRBV5-4
J gene: TRBJ2-7
CDR3 protein: CASSLGGYEQYF

V gene: TRBV7-3
J gene: TRBJ2-5
CDR3 protein: CASSPGTVTAETQYF

V gene: TRBV2
J gene: TRBJ1-2
CDR3 protein: CASSESGYGYTF

V gene: TRBV29-1
J gene: TRBJ2-1
CDR3 protein: CSVEVGGNEQFF

V gene: TRBV9
J gene: TRBJ2-2
CDR3 protein: CASRGSGGYTGELFF

V gene: TRBV5-1
J gene: TRBJ2-1
CDR3 protein: CASSLELAGYNEQFF

V gene: TRBV10-3
J gene: TRBJ1-4
CDR3 protein: CAIRQTGSEKLFF

V gene: TRBV6-5
J gene: TRBJ2-7
CDR3 protein: CASSYAGQYEQYF

V gene: TRBV5-1
J gene: TRBJ2-7
CDR3 protein: CASSLTGYEQYF

V gene: TRBV5-1
J gene: TRBJ1-3
CDR3 protein: CASSSSVGGFSGNTIYF

V gene: TRBV29-1
J gene: TRBJ1-1
CDR3 protein: CSVSGGTEAFF

V gene: TRBV6-4
J gene: TRBJ1-1
CDR3 protein: CASSGRGADTEAFF

V gene: TRBV5-1
J gene: TRBJ1-4
CDR3 protein: CASSLGTGTNEKLFF

V gene: TRBV9
J gene: TRBJ1-1
CDR3 protein: CASSPGGGMNTEAFF

V gene: TRBV29-1
J gene: TRBJ2-2
CDR3 protein: CSGRQAGELFF

V gene: TRBV11-3
J gene: TRBJ2-7
CDR3 protein: CASSAHPWDRGLISYEQYF

V gene: TRBV10-3
J gene: TRBJ2-5
CDR3 protein: CAISESSGGSGETQYF

V gene: TRBV12-1
J gene: TRBJ1-1
CDR3 protein: CASSFAGRNTEAFF

V gene: TRBV28
J gene: TRBJ1-1
CDR3 protein: CASRFTTPRQFTEAFF

V gene: TRBV5-4
J gene: TRBJ2-3
CDR3 protein: CASSQQGGTDTQYF

V gene: TRBV5-6
J gene: TRBJ1-1
CDR3 protein: CASSLLARTEAFF

V gene: TRBV19
J gene: TRBJ2-3
CDR3 protein: CASIWGGTGGPTDTQYF

V gene: TRBV9
J gene: TRBJ1-2
CDR3 protein: CASSESVRTDHYGYTF

V gene: TRBV7-8
J gene: TRBJ2-1
CDR3 protein: CASSLGTSGYNEQFF

V gene: TRBV5-1
J gene: TRBJ2-3
CDR3 protein: CASSLAGTGSRSQYF

V gene: TRBV4-3
J gene: TRBJ2-3
CDR3 protein: CASSQDWGSGLAGVTDTQYF

V gene: TRBV6-4
J gene: TRBJ2-1
CDR3 protein: CASSDRTSGYNEQFF

V gene: TRBV15
J gene: TRBJ2-7
CDR3 protein: CATSRERTSGTGEQYF

V gene: TRBV15
J gene: TRBJ2-7
CDR3 protein: CATSSQDTYEQYF

V gene: TRBV5-1
J gene: TRBJ2-7
CDR3 protein: CASSSRLAGVSEQYF

V gene: TRBV27
J gene: TRBJ1-2
CDR3 protein: CASKLEADYGYTF

V gene: TRBV7-2
J gene: TRBJ2-1
CDR3 protein: CASSDGTSGKGQFF

V gene: TRBV6-5
J gene: TRBJ1-1
CDR3 protein: CASSYGTGGVPEAFF

V gene: TRBV20-1
J gene: TRBJ2-7
CDR3 protein: CSARVREEQYF

V gene: TRBV9
J gene: TRBJ1-1
CDR3 protein: CASSVEQGAEAFF

V gene: TRBV10-3
J gene: TRBJ2-3
CDR3 protein: CAISESLAGDRDTQYF

V gene: TRBV6-5
J gene: TRBJ2-7
CDR3 protein: CASSYDTRGYEQYF

V gene: TRBV13
J gene: TRBJ2-2
CDR3 protein: CASSLLWTSGSGELFF